This T cell receptor (beta chain) was recovered during a study of blood T cell repertoires in COVID-19. For the study at large: Sites in the United States, Italy and Spain provided acute and convalescent COVID-19 samples.

This clone was recorded a few times. The V gene end was trimmed by 5 bases and the J gene end by 2 bases; junction bases not matched to a gene: 14. The germline V gene encodes CDR1 LNHDA and CDR2 SQIVND (reference sequence). The CDR3 totals 18 residues. The table came from immunoSEQ multiplex PCR; TCRdb's copy has only in-frame clones and leaves some out. The table has about 80,000 clones, roughly 87% seen once. The sequence was collected from a man at least 80 years old with acute or convalescent COVID-19. Source material: peripheral blood. The chain combines TRBV19 with TRBJ2-1; 8 bases are a match to TRBD2. CDR3 sequence: CASSFGSVGGGPYNEQFF. CDR3 DNA: TGTGCCAGTAGTTTCGGTTCGGTGGGCGGGGGGCCCTACAATGAGCAGTTCTTC. The entire variable domain, with the rest obtained from reference TRBV19 and TRBJ2-1, is as follows: DGGITQSPKYLFRKEGQNVTLSCEQNLNHDAMYWYRQDPGQGLRLIYYSQIVNDFQKGDIAEGYSVSREKKESFPLTVTSAQKNPTAFYLCASSFGSVGGGPYNEQFFGPGTRLTVL.